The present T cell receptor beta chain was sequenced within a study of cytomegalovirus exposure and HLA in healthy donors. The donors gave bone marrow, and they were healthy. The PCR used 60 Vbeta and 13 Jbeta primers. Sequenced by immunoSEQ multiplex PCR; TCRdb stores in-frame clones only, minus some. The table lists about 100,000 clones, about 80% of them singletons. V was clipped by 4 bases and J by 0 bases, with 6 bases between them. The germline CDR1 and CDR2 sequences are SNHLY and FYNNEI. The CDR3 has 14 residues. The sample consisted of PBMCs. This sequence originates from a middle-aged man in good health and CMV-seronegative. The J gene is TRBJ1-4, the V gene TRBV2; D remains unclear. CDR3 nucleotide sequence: TGTGCCAGCAGTGCACGGTCAACTAATGAAAAACTGTTTTTT. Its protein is CASSARSTNEKLFF.